Listed below are T cell receptor beta chains from one sample, sequenced in a study of cytotoxic CD8 clonotypes in ibrutinib-treated CLL. Generated by immunoSEQ multiplex PCR, the TCRdb table keeps only in-frame clones and is missing some. The sample shows around 310,000 clones, around four fifths of them seen only once. The sample was PBMCs, taken before ibrutinib treatment. These receptor sequences come from a human donor with chronic lymphocytic leukemia. Each CDR3 is given with its conserved first and last residue. D genes are given only for firm matches. Only some rows state a clone size, as once, few, many or a class for expanded clones.

clone size	D gene	J gene	V gene	CDR3 protein	CDR3 DNA
.	.	TRBJ1-1	TRBV5-4	CASSLEGHGTEAFF	TGTGCCAGCAGCTTGGAGGGGCATGGGACTGAAGCTTTCTTT
.	TRBD2	TRBJ2-1	TRBV29-1	CSVVKAGEANEQFF	TGCAGCGTTGTAAAGGCGGGAGAGGCCAATGAGCAGTTCTTC
.	.	TRBJ2-7	TRBV28	CASSLGAGQAYEQYF	TGTGCCAGCAGTTTAGGCGCAGGGCAAGCCTACGAGCAGTACTTC
few	TRBD2	TRBJ2-3	TRBV15	CATSSGLAGQGADTQYF	TGTGCCACCAGCAGCGGACTAGCGGGACAAGGGGCGGATACGCAGTATTTT
.	TRBD1	TRBJ1-1	TRBV9	CASSGGVQGVATEAFF	TGTGCCAGCAGCGGTGGAGTACAGGGGGTGGCCACTGAAGCTTTCTTT
.	.	TRBJ1-1	TRBV6-5	CASSRTGPLNTEAFF	TGTGCCAGCAGCCGCACAGGGCCCCTGAACACTGAAGCTTTCTTT
once	.	TRBJ2-3	TRBV2	CASSETGSQYF	TGTGCCAGCAGTGAAACAGGGTCGCAGTATTTT
.	.	TRBJ2-3	TRBV2	CASSVQGTDTQYF	TGTGCCAGCAGTGTTCAGGGCACAGATACGCAGTATTTT
once	.	TRBJ2-5	TRBV14	CASSRNRGLETQYF	TGTGCCAGCAGCCGGAACAGGGGACTAGAGACCCAGTACTTC
.	TRBD1	TRBJ2-7	TRBV6-6	CASSYPPGQGVYEQYF	TGTGCCAGCAGTTACCCCCCGGGACAGGGAGTCTACGAGCAGTACTTC
once	.	TRBJ2-3	TRBV27	CASSSLNTDTQYF	TGTGCCAGCAGTTCATTAAACACAGATACGCAGTATTTT
.	.	TRBJ1-2	TRBV19	CASSIGLIGYTF	TGTGCCAGTAGTATCGGGTTGATCGGCTACACCTTC
.	.	TRBJ2-5	TRBV9	CASSVGRASETQYF	TGTGCCAGCAGCGTAGGCCGGGCCTCAGAGACCCAGTACTTC
.	TRBD1	TRBJ1-5	TRBV13	CASSLGQGGQPQHF	TGTGCCAGCAGCCTAGGACAGGGGGGTCAGCCCCAGCATTTT
.	TRBD2	TRBJ2-1	TRBV4-2	CASSLWYGRGGSHYNEQFF	TGTGCCAGCAGCCTCTGGTACGGGAGGGGCGGGAGTCATTACAATGAGCAGTTCTTC
.	.	TRBJ2-2	TRBV4-3	CASSLLWGATGELFF	TGCGCCAGCAGCCTCCTTTGGGGAGCCACCGGGGAGCTGTTTTTT
.	TRBD2	TRBJ2-3	TRBV7-9	CASSLGSGGPKNTQYF	TGTGCCAGCAGCTTAGGCTCGGGAGGCCCCAAAAATACGCAGTATTTT
.	.	TRBJ2-7	TRBV6-5	CASSYAGTLAEQYF	TGTGCCAGCAGTTATGCTGGGACCCTTGCCGAGCAGTACTTC
.	TRBD2	TRBJ2-7	TRBV10-2	CASSESFGAGGPYEQYF	TGCGCCAGCAGTGAGTCGTTTGGGGCGGGAGGGCCCTACGAGCAGTACTTC
few	.	TRBJ1-4	TRBV5-6	CASSLGRGREKLFF	TGTGCCAGCAGCTTGGGTCGGGGGAGAGAAAAACTGTTTTTT
.	.	TRBJ2-7	TRBV11-3	CASSTRQGSYEQYF	TGTGCCAGCAGTACCCGTCAGGGCTCCTACGAGCAGTACTTC
few	TRBD1	TRBJ2-7	TRBV7-2	CASSLNPAGGPYEQYF	TGTGCCAGCAGCTTAAACCCGGCAGGGGGACCGTACGAGCAGTACTTC
.	TRBD2	TRBJ2-5	TRBV5-1	CASSLSPPGTSGQETQYF	TGCGCCAGCAGCTTGTCTCCCCCCGGGACTAGCGGACAAGAGACCCAGTACTTC
.	.	TRBJ1-2	TRBV14	CASSPGTYGYTF	TGTGCCAGCAGCCCTGGGACCTATGGCTACACCTTC
once	TRBD1	TRBJ2-3	TRBV5-5	CASSKGARGSTDTQYF	TGTGCCAGCAGCAAGGGGGCGCGAGGTAGCACAGATACGCAGTATTTT